This T cell receptor (beta chain) was observed in a study of T cells expressing NK-cell markers (dated by TCRdb to 2020 to 2022). Regarding the complete study: Three sorted T-cell subsets (CD3+CD56+NKG2C+, CD3+CD56+NKG2C- and CD3+CD56-NKG2C+) from roughly 8 donors had their TCR beta-chain repertoires profiled. All eight donors whose samples were sequenced were randomly selected healthy volunteers, three of them men and five women. Among the eight sequenced donors, only one was HCMV-seronegative, while the other seven were HCMV-seropositive. Sequencing of the libraries produced 2 x 150 bp reads on Illumina HiSeq 2000/2500, MiSeq or NextSeq. Overall study results and their limits: Those dominant clonotypes were again the most abundant among CD3+CD56-NKG2C+ cells in a handful of donors, at roughly 25-60.1%. It remained unclear whether the expanded NKG2C-expressing T cell clones were specific for HCMV antigens. In roughly 6 donors, the dominant CD3+CD56+NKG2C+ clonotypes were among the top 10 CD8+ clonotypes and accounted for roughly 1.0-7.5% of CD8+ T cells.

About this clonotype itself: The antigen it recognizes is unknown.

The run used an Illumina HiSeq 2000. TCR beta cDNA libraries were prepared using 5'RACE template switching, which introduced a universal primer site and unique molecular identifiers. cDNA synthesis was primed from the TCR beta constant segment and was followed by two successive PCR amplification steps. As for how the authors treated the data: MIGEC handled demultiplexing of the reads and grouping by UMI, while MiTCR was used to assemble and quantify clonotypes. Only TCR cDNA sequences supported by at least two reads were kept to exclude erroneous sequences. Downstream repertoire analysis used the tcR package, and clonotypes were matched across fractions by CDR3 nucleotide sequence plus V segment. Antigen specificity was annotated against VDJdb with VDJmatch, allowing one amino acid substitution in CDR3. The reads underwent TCRdb reprocessing, giving one record for each CDR3 protein sequence and no DNA. These V and J calls derive from TCRdb rather than the authors' analysis. This sample's listing comprises approximately 150,000 distinct CDR3 sequences. The top ten hold around a sixth of the sample.

CDR3 length: 16 amino acids, cysteine to phenylalanine. Nucleotide data are not available. The germline V gene (reference sequence) supplies CDR1 DFQATT and CDR2 SNEGSKA. HCMV serostatus was determined by detecting HCMV-specific IgG in serum with a commercial ELISA kit. Ficoll density gradient centrifugation was used to isolate peripheral blood mononuclear cells from blood. The sequence links TRBV20-1 to TRBJ2-1; TCRdb designates TRBD1, a call that cannot be tested without DNA. This TCR was recovered from a woman between 18 and 70 years old in good health. Sequenced input: blood T cells: a sorted CD56 or NKG2C T cell subset, CD4+ or CD8+ T cells, or bulk PBMC T cells (not recorded which). The CDR3 has the sequence CSAPDLTSGGYNEQFF.